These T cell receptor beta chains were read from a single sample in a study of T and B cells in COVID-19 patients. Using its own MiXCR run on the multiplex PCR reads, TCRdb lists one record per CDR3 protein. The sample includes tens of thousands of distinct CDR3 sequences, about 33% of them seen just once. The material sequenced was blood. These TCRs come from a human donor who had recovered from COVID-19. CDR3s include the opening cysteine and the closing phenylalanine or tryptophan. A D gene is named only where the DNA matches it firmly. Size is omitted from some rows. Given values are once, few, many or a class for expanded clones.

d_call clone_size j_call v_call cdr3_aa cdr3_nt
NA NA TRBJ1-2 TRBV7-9 CASSLSRDPLHGYTF TGTGCCAGCAGTTTATCAAGGGATCCTCTCCATGGCTACACCTTC
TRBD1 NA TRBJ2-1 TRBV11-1 CASSLPTGMFHEQFF TGTGCCAGCAGCTTACCGACAGGGATGTTCCATGAGCAGTTCTTC
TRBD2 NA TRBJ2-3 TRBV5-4 CASSHTSGGARDTQYF TGTGCCAGCAGCCACACTAGCGGGGGGGCCCGAGATACGCAGTATTTT
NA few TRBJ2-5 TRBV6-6 CASSPPGFQETQYF TGTGCCAGCAGCCCCCCGGGATTCCAAGAGACCCAGTACTTC
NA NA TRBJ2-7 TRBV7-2 CASSFAGNYEQYF TGTGCCAGCAGCTTTGCGGGCAACTACGAGCAGTACTTC
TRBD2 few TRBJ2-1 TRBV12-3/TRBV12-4 CASSFSPGSGGNNEQFF TGTGCCAGCAGTTTTTCTCCGGGTAGCGGGGGTAACAATGAGCAGTTCTTC
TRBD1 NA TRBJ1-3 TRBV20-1 CSARDRKGAGNTIYF TGCAGTGCTAGAGATCGGAAGGGGGCAGGCAACACCATATATTTT
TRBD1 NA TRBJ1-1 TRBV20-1 CRGDRLNTEAFF TGCAGAGGGGACAGGTTGAACACTGAAGCTTTCTTT
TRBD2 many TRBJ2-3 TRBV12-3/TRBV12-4 CASSPAGGTDTQYF TGTGCCAGCAGCCCCGCGGGGGGTACCGATACGCAGTATTTT
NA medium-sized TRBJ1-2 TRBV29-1 CSVVRGEGYTF TGCAGCGTTGTACGGGGGGAAGGCTACACCTTC
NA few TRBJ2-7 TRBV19 CASSISDYEQYF TGTGCCAGTAGTATATCGGACTACGAGCAGTACTTC
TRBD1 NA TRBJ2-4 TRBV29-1 CSVGQGAKNIQYF TGCAGCGTTGGACAGGGGGCCAAAAACATTCAGTACTTC
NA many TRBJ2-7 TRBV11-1 CASSPLESYEQYF TGTGCCAGCAGCCCCCTAGAGTCCTACGAGCAGTACTTC
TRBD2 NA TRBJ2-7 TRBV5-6 CASRLDREVYSSYEQYF TGTGCCAGCAGGCTTGACCGGGAGGTTTACAGCTCCTACGAGCAGTACTTC
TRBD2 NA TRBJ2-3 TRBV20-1 CSARDPPSGRMTDTQYF TGCAGTGCTAGAGACCCCCCTAGCGGGAGGATGACAGATACGCAGTATTTT
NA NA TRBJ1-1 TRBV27 CATSDSGRAEAFF TGTGCCACCAGTGACTCGGGTCGCGCTGAAGCTTTCTTT
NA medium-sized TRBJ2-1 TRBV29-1 CSPGRGGEQFF TGCAGCCCCGGACGGGGCGGGGAGCAGTTCTTC
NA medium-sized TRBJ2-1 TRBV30 CACVVSSYNEQFF TGTGCCTGCGTGGTTAGCTCCTACAATGAGCAGTTCTTC
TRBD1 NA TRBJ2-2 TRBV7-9 CASSPGTGGFGELFF TGTGCCAGCAGCCCCGGGACAGGGGGCTTCGGGGAGCTGTTTTTT
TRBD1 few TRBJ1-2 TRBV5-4 CASSLGDRVSGYTF TGTGCCAGCAGCTTGGGGGACAGGGTGTCCGGCTACACCTTC
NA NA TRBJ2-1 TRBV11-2 CASSSRAGGRSYNEQFF TGTGCCAGCAGCTCGAGGGCTGGGGGACGCTCCTACAATGAGCAGTTCTTC
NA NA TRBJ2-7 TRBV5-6 CASSGWGGRAYEQYF TGTGCCAGCAGTGGTTGGGGGGGGCGCGCCTACGAGCAGTACTTC
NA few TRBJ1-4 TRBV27 CASSLDRGGEKLFF TGTGCCAGCAGTCTGGACAGAGGGGGAGAAAAACTGTTTTTT
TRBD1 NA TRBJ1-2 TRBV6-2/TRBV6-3 CASSYWTGTGYTF TGTGCCAGCAGTTACTGGACAGGGACCGGCTACACCTTC
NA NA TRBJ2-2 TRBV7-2 CASSLMAPQNTGELFF TGTGCCAGCAGCTTAATGGCGCCACAGAACACCGGGGAGCTGTTTTTT
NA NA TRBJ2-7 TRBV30 CAWRRWRALWEQYF TGTGCCTGGAGGCGCTGGAGGGCTTTATGGGAGCAGTACTTC
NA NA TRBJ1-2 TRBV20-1 CSASGNYGYTF TGCAGTGCTAGTGGTAACTATGGCTACACCTTC
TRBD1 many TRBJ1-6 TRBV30 CAWSVLGQGRSPLHF TGTGCCTGGAGTGTACTCGGACAGGGTCGTTCACCCCTCCACTTT
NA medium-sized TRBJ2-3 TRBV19 CASSMSGTDTQYF TGTGCCAGTAGTATGAGCGGGACAGATACGCAGTATTTT
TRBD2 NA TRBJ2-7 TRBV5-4 CASRPSGSSYEQYF TGTGCCAGCAGACCTAGCGGTAGCTCCTACGAGCAGTACTTC
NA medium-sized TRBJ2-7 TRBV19 CASGLGYEQYF TGTGCCAGCGGGCTCGGGTACGAGCAGTACTTC
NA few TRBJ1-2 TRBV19 CASREDRRTNYGYTF TGTGCCAGTAGAGAAGACAGGAGAACTAACTATGGCTACACCTTC
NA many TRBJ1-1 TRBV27 CASSGHTEAFF TGTGCCAGCAGTGGCCACACTGAAGCTTTCTTT
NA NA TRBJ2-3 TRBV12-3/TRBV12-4 CASTPGTSSTDTQYF TGTGCCAGCACACCGGGGACTTCTAGCACAGATACGCAGTATTTT
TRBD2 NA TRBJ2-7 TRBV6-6 CASIRETSGGEQYF TGTGCCAGCATTCGGGAGACTAGCGGGGGTGAGCAGTACTTC